The T cell receptor (beta chain) under discussion was sequenced for a study of early T cells in non-severe SARS-CoV-2 infection. Study-wide context: Investigators sequenced bulk RNA drawn from unsorted whole blood, and chains remained unpaired.

This clonotype was counted ten times or more. What it binds is not known. Study conclusions and caveats: The matching step, a VDJdb search, favored anti-spike CD8 responses and missed private and CD4 specificities.

Attachment of unique molecular identifiers to individual cDNA molecules was performed. Each CDR3 protein is one row after TCRdb ran MiXCR on the 5' RACE reads. The profile shows roughly 80,000 distinct CDR3 sequences, more than 9% of them singletons. Looked up from germline, CDR1 is GTSNPN and CDR2 is SVGIG (reference sequence). CDR3 length equals 15 residues. V shed 2 bases and J 4 bases; nucleotides not matched to a gene: 8. Sequences were obtained from whole blood. This chain uses TRBV30 with TRBJ2-3; the match to TRBD1 covers 8 bases. The sequence came from an adult who was a healthcare worker with PCR-confirmed SARS-CoV-2 infection or an uninfected control (not recorded which). This chain's CDR3 is CAWSKGQGLADTQYF. The CDR3 nucleotides are TGTGCCTGGAGTAAAGGACAGGGTTTGGCAGATACGCAGTATTTT.